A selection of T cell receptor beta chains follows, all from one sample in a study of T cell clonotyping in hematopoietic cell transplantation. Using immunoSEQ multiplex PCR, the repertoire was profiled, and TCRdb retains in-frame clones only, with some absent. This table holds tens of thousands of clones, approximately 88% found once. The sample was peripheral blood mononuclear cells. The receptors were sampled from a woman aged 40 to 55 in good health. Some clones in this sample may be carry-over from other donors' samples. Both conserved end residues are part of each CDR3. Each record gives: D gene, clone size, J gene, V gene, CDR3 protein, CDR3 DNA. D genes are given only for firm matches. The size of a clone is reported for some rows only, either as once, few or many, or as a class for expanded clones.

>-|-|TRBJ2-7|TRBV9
CASSVGGATYEQYF
TGTGCCAGCAGCGTAGGAGGGGCAACCTACGAGCAGTACTTC
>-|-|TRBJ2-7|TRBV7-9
CASSLAGAGREQYF
TGTGCCAGCAGCTTAGCGGGGGCAGGACGGGAGCAGTACTTC
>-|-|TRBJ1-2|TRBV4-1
CASSQGDSLFGYTF
TGCGCCAGCAGCCAAGGCGACAGCCTATTTGGCTACACCTTC
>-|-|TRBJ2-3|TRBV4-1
CASSQDLAGRSGTQYF
TGCGCCAGCAGCCAAGATCTCGCGGGTAGAAGTGGTACGCAGTATTTT
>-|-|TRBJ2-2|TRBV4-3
CASSQEAGRPSGSGELFF
TGCGCCAGCAGCCAAGAGGCCGGGCGGCCCAGCGGCTCCGGGGAGCTGTTTTTT
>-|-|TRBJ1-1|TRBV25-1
CASSEGGNTEAFF
TGTGCCAGCAGTGAAGGAGGGAACACTGAAGCTTTCTTT
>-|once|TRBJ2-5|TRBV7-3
CASSFSEGETQYF
TGTGCCAGCAGCTTCTCCGAGGGAGAGACCCAGTACTTC
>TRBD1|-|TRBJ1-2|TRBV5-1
CASSLGQGVYGYTF
TGCGCCAGCAGCTTGGGACAGGGGGTCTATGGCTACACCTTC
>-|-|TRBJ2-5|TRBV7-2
CASSLASGTDQETQYF
TGTGCCAGCAGCTTAGCATCAGGTACCGATCAAGAGACCCAGTACTTC
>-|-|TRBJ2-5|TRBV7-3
CASSLGGQETQYF
TGTGCCAGCAGCCTCGGCGGGCAAGAGACCCAGTACTTC
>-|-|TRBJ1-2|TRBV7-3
CASSLDSLYGYTF
TGTGCCAGCAGCCTAGACAGCCTTTATGGCTACACCTTC
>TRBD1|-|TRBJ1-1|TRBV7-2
CASSRDRGDTEAFF
TGTGCCAGCAGCCGGGACAGGGGCGACACTGAAGCTTTCTTT
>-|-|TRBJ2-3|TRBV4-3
CASSQGIVGTQYF
TGCGCCAGCAGCCAGGGAATTGTAGGTACGCAGTATTTT
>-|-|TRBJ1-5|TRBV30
CAWSVAGINQPQHF
TGTGCCTGGAGTGTCGCGGGAATCAATCAGCCCCAGCATTTT
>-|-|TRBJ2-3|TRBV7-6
CASNLRGGLGDTQYF
TGTGCCAGCAACCTCCGAGGGGGGTTGGGAGATACGCAGTATTTT
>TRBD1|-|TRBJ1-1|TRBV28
CASSPLGDGTGRTEAFF
TGTGCCAGCAGTCCACTAGGGGACGGGACAGGGAGAACTGAAGCTTTCTTT
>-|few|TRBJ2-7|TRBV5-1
CASSLDTAVGAEQYF
TGCGCCAGCAGCTTGGATACTGCGGTCGGCGCTGAGCAGTACTTC
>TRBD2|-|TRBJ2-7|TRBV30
CASTGTSGRGQNEQYF
TGTGCCTCCACCGGGACTAGCGGGAGGGGTCAGAACGAGCAGTACTTC
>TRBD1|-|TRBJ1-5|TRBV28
CASSRRDRATHF
TGTGCCAGCAGTAGGAGGGACAGGGCCACGCATTTT
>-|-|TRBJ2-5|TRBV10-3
CAISAGLQETQYF
TGTGCCATCAGTGCGGGACTCCAAGAGACCCAGTACTTC
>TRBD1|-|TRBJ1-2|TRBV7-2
CASSGEGTVYGYTF
TGTGCCAGCAGCGGAGAAGGGACAGTCTATGGCTACACCTTC
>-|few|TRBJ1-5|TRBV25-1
CASSRTGLHQPQHF
TGTGCCAGCAGTCGGACGGGGCTCCATCAGCCCCAGCATTTT
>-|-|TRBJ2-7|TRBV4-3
CASSKMGGYEQYF
TGCGCCAGCAGCAAAATGGGGGGCTACGAGCAGTACTTC
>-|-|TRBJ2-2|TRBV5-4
CASSLEASGELFF
TGTGCCAGCAGCTTGGAGGCGTCCGGGGAGCTGTTTTTT
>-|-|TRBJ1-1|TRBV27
CASRKLGNTEAFF
TGTGCCAGCCGTAAGTTGGGGAACACTGAAGCTTTCTTT
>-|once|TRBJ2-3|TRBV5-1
CASRTGTDTQYF
TGCGCCAGTCGAACAGGGACAGATACGCAGTATTTT
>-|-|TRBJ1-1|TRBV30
CAWKREDRAVAFF
TGTGCCTGGAAGCGTGAGGACCGGGCGGTGGCTTTCTTT
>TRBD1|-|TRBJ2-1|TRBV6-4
CASSDSLPPWDRSRHEQFF
TGTGCCAGCAGTGACTCGCTCCCCCCCTGGGACAGGAGCAGGCATGAGCAGTTCTTC
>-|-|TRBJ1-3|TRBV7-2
CASSPSGGRRNTIYF
TGTGCCAGCAGCCCCTCGGGCGGCAGGAGGAACACCATATATTTT
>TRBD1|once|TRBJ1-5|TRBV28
CASRHRGDQPQHF
TGTGCCAGCAGACACAGGGGTGATCAGCCCCAGCATTTT
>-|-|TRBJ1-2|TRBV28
CASSSGEANYGYTF
TGTGCCAGCAGTTCAGGCGAGGCTAACTATGGCTACACCTTC
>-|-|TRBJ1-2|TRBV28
CASSLGVGNYGYTF
TGTGCCAGCAGTTTAGGGGTGGGAAACTATGGCTACACCTTC
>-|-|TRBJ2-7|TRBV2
CASSEGQILEQYF
TGTGCCAGCAGTGAAGGGCAAATCCTCGAGCAGTACTTC
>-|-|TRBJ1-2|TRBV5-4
CASSLRGGYGYTF
TGTGCCAGCAGCTTGCGCGGGGGCTATGGCTACACCTTC
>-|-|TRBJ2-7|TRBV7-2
CASSLGGGPYEQYF
TGTGCCAGCAGCTTAGGAGGGGGTCCCTACGAGCAGTACTTC
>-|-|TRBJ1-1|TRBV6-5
CASSYSGVGTEAFF
TGTGCCAGCAGTTACTCAGGTGTAGGCACTGAAGCTTTCTTT
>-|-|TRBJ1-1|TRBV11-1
CASSRRDQAFF
TGTGCCAGCAGCCGCCGGGACCAAGCTTTCTTT
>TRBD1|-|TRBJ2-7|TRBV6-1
CASSEAWTGSYEQYF
TGTGCCAGCAGTGAAGCATGGACAGGCTCCTACGAGCAGTACTTC
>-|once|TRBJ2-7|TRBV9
CASSVGGEVFYEQYF
TGTGCCAGCAGCGTAGGTGGGGAAGTATTCTACGAGCAGTACTTC
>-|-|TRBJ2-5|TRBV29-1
CSVVPAETQYF
TGCAGCGTTGTACCAGCAGAGACCCAGTACTTC
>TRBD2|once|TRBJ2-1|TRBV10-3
CAISVKREREGNEQFF
TGTGCCATCAGTGTGAAGCGGGAGAGAGAAGGCAATGAGCAGTTCTTC
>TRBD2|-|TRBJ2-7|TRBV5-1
CASSLGTSGSNEQYF
TGCGCCAGCAGCCTAGGGACTAGCGGGAGCAACGAGCAGTACTTC
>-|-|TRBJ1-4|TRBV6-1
CASSEGTANEKLFF
TGTGCCAGCAGTGAAGGGACAGCAAATGAAAAACTGTTTTTT